A single sample gave rise to the 30 T cell receptor beta chains below, sequenced in a study of control samples from healthy donors and cancer patients. Profiled with immunoSEQ multiplex PCR; TCRdb holds only in-frame clones, not every one. Among 70,000 to 80,000 clones listed, roughly 84% were seen once. Material: blood. Receptors were obtained from a man aged 50-60 years in good health.

The chain employs TRBV18 and TRBJ1-1, with D uncertain. V was pared by 6 bases and J by 2 bases, with 13 bases between. CDR3 length: 14 amino acids. Germline values: CDR1 KGHSH, CDR2 LQKENI. The CDR3 is CASSPTQANTEAFF. The CDR3 DNA follows: TGTGCCAGCTCCCCCACTCAAGCAAACACTGAAGCTTTCTTT.

CDR3: CASSLGGIHTEAFF. CDR3 sequence (DNA): TGTGCCAGCAGTTTAGGGGGGATCCACACTGAAGCTTTCTTT. The J gene is TRBJ1-1, the V gene TRBV28, with D maybe TRBD1 (5 bases). V was pared by 2 bases and J by 3 bases, with 10 bases between. The CDR3 loop spans 14 amino acids. Germline loops: CDR1 MDHEN, CDR2 SYDVKM.

CDR3 in DNA: TGTGCCAGCAGATCCCCAATGGCATCCTACGAGCAGTACTTC. Protein product: CASRSPMASYEQYF. V and J are TRBV6-5 and TRBJ2-7, with D unclear. The V end was cut by 6 bases, the J end by 1 base, with 13 bases between. CDR1 is MNHEY, CDR2 SVGAGI, per germline. The CDR3 runs 14 residues.

V and J are TRBV28 and TRBJ2-5, with D tentatively TRBD2 (6 bases). This CDR3 region has 12 residues. V was cut by 7 bases and J by 5 bases, with 11 bases left in between. The germline V gene has CDR1 MDHEN and CDR2 SYDVKM. As DNA, the CDR3 is TGTGCCAGCAAGGCGGGGCGGGAGACCCAGTACTTC. Amino acids: CASKAGRETQYF.

This clone has a single count. The V and J genes are TRBV10-2 and TRBJ2-7; 14 positions agree with TRBD2. V shed 6 bases and J 6 bases; nucleotides not matched to a gene: 10. The CDR3 sequence is 16 residues long. Germline V gives CDR1 WSHSY, CDR2 SAAADI. The CDR3 sequence: CASRPRGGTSGSEQYF. The CDR3, as DNA: TGCGCCAGCAGACCAAGGGGAGGGACTAGCGGGAGCGAGCAGTACTTC.

This chain joins TRBV11-3 and TRBJ2-7, with D perhaps being TRBD1 or TRBD2 (6 bases each). This CDR3 contains 18 residues. The V end lost 0 bases, the J end lost 0 bases, and 18 bases lay between the germline ends. Germline values: CDR1 SGHNT, CDR2 YENEEA. The CDR3 protein is CASSLDPVWGASSYEQYF. In DNA form, the CDR3 reads TGTGCCAGCAGCTTAGACCCTGTGTGGGGGGCCAGCTCCTACGAGCAGTACTTC.

The rearrangement uses TRBV2 and TRBJ2-3; 7 positions match TRBD1. V lost 6 bases to trimming and J lost 2 bases; unmatched junction nucleotides: 5. The CDR3 is 14 amino acids. The V gene's germline CDR1 is SNHLY and CDR2 FYNNEI. The CDR3 DNA is TGTGCCAGCAGCTGGGGACAGTTCACAGATACGCAGTATTTT. Translation: CASSWGQFTDTQYF.

The genes are TRBV19 and TRBJ2-4, with D maybe TRBD1 (6 bases). The V gene's germline CDR1 is LNHDA and CDR2 SQIVND (reference sequence). Trimming cost V 5 bases and J 3 bases, with 14 bases left between them. The CDR3 totals 15 residues. CDR3 residues: CASSSGATVKNIQYF. CDR3 bases: TGTGCCAGTAGTTCAGGGGCGACAGTCAAAAACATTCAGTACTTC. The full variable domain, with the rest looked up from reference TRBV19 and TRBJ2-4, is DGGITQSPKYLFRKEGQNVTLSCEQNLNHDAMYWYRQDPGQGLRLIYYSQIVNDFQKGDIAEGYSVSREKKESFPLTVTSAQKNPTAFYLCASSSGATVKNIQYFGAGTRLSVL.

Worth noting for this clone: Within the sample, other DNA sequences also encode this same CDR3. V is TRBV6-5 and J is TRBJ1-4; D is perhaps TRBD1 (6 bases). V lost 6 bases and J 2 bases, leaving 10 bases between the germline ends. Germline V gene data show CDR1 as MNHEY and CDR2 as SVGAGI. This CDR3 spans 14 amino acids. CDR3 nucleotides: TGTGCCAGCAGATCAGGGGCGACTAATGAAAAACTGTTTTTT. This codes for CASRSGATNEKLFF.

CDR3: CASRLGVNTEAFF. The CDR3 coding sequence is TGTGCCAGCAGACTAGGAGTGAACACTGAAGCTTTCTTT. This chain uses TRBV7-2 with TRBJ1-1; no firm D call. Trimming stripped 6 bases from V and 0 bases from J, with 8 bases between. CDR1 SGHTA and CDR2 FQGNSA come from the germline V gene. The CDR3 is 13 residues long.

The CDR3 DNA follows: TGTGCCAGCAGTTTAGTCGGGACAGGGAGCACAGATACGCAGTATTTT. Its translation is CASSLVGTGSTDTQYF. The J gene is TRBJ2-3, the V gene TRBV27; TRBD1 matches at 9 bases. V was pared by 2 bases and J by 0 bases, with 3 bases of the junction left unmatched. CDR3 size: 16 residues. The germline CDR1 and CDR2 sequences are MNHEY and SMNVEV (reference sequence).

This chain links TRBV19 with TRBJ2-7; 9 bases match TRBD1. The CDR3 length is 17 residues. The V gene end was trimmed by 4 bases and the J gene end by 1 base; junction bases not matched to a gene: 11. Germline CDR1 LNHDA, CDR2 SQIVND (reference sequence). CDR3 coding DNA: TGTGCCAGTAGTACAGCCTACAGGGGGCGATGGTCCTACGAGCAGTACTTC. Amino acids: CASSTAYRGRWSYEQYF.

This chain connects TRBV28 to TRBJ2-5; TRBD2 agrees at 9 bases. CDR3 length: 14 residues. CDR1 MDHEN and CDR2 SYDVKM come from the germline V gene. J gave up 6 bases and V 3 bases, and 5 bases lay outside the gene matches. CDR3 loop: CASSLREGPQTQYF. For the CDR3, the DNA is TGTGCCAGCAGTTTGCGGGAGGGCCCCCAGACCCAGTACTTC.

This sequence joins TRBV7-8 and TRBJ2-1; 10 bases map to TRBD2. The CDR3 consists of 17 residues. V gave up 4 bases and J gave up 1 base; unmatched junction bases: 7. The germline V gene encodes CDR1 SGHVS and CDR2 FQNEAQ. CDR3 DNA sequence: TGTGCCAGCAGCTCATTAGCGGGAGGAAGGTCCTACAATGAGCAGTTCTTC. Amino acid sequence: CASSSLAGGRSYNEQFF.

CDR3 sequence (DNA): TGTGCCAGCAGCACCGGGACAGGGGGCCGGAGCTCCTATAATTCACCCCTCCACTTT. Its protein product is CASSTGTGGRSSYNSPLHF. V gene TRBV7-2 combines with J gene TRBJ1-6; 12 bases agree with TRBD1. V shed 5 bases, J shed 0 bases, and the junction held 8 bases outside the gene matches. Germline lookup yields CDR1 SGHTA and CDR2 FQGNSA. The CDR3 contains 19 residues.

The chain recombines TRBV5-1 with TRBJ2-5, with a possible D match to TRBD1 (5 bases). The germline V gene has CDR1 SGHRS and CDR2 YFSETQ. The CDR3 runs to 15 residues. V was pared by 5 bases and J by 1 base, with 15 bases between. The CDR3 DNA sequence: TGCGCCAGCAGGCCTTTAGACAGTTCCCAAGAGACCCAGTACTTC. This encodes CASRPLDSSQETQYF.

This clone occurred a few times. This chain connects TRBV28 to TRBJ2-1, with TRBD2 matching over 10 bases. The CDR3 covers 16 residues. Germline CDR1 MDHEN, CDR2 SYDVKM. Trimming took 5 bases from V and 1 from J; bases not matched to a gene: 5. CDR3 coding DNA: TGTGCCAGCAGTCTCGCTAGCGGGAGTTCCTACAATGAGCAGTTCTTC. Protein product: CASSLASGSSYNEQFF. Together with reference TRBV28 and TRBJ2-1, the CDR3 gives the full variable domain: DVKVTQSSRYLVKRTGEKVFLECVQDMDHENMFWYRQDPGLGLRLIYFSYDVKMKEKGDIPEGYSVSREKKERFSLILESASTNQTSMYLCASSLASGSSYNEQFFGPGTRLTVL.

V is TRBV7-2 and J is TRBJ1-2; TRBD1 might be the D (5 bases). The CDR3 is 14 residues long. The V end was cut by 5 bases, the J end by 5 bases, with 15 bases between. The V gene's germline CDR1 is SGHTA and CDR2 FQGNSA. CDR3 residues: CASSQRPTAYGYTF. The CDR3 DNA reads as TGTGCCAGCAGCCAGAGGCCGACAGCGTATGGCTACACCTTC.

This chain uses TRBV7-2 with TRBJ1-1; no definite D call. Germline V gene sequence: CDR1 SGHTA, CDR2 FQGNSA. V was cut by 1 base and J by 6 bases, with 12 bases left in between. This CDR3 is built from 14 residues. This CDR3 reads CASSLEGGLAEAFF. The CDR3 DNA sequence: TGTGCCAGCAGCTTAGAAGGCGGACTTGCTGAAGCTTTCTTT.

The chain combines TRBV2 with TRBJ1-5, with 10 bases matching TRBD1. With 6 bases clipped from V and 6 bases from J, the junction kept 8 bases outside the gene matches. Per the germline V gene, CDR1 is SNHLY and CDR2 is FYNNEI. CDR3 length equals 15 residues. The CDR3 coding sequence is TGTGCCAGCAGAGACGGACAGGGGGGAAGTCAGCCCCAGCATTTT. Translation gives CASRDGQGGSQPQHF.

The chain combines TRBV15 with TRBJ2-1, with 12 positions matching TRBD2. The CDR3 sequence is 16 residues long. V was pared by 3 bases and J by 7 bases, with 7 bases of the junction left unmatched. The germline V gene has CDR1 LNHNV and CDR2 YYDKDF (reference sequence). The DNA for the CDR3 is TGTGCCACCAGCAGCCACCTAGCGGGAGGGATAAATGAGCAGTTCTTC. It is translated as CATSSHLAGGINEQFF.

This CDR3 is CASSQDNVLASSTDTQYF. The DNA for the CDR3 is TGTGCCAGCAGCCAAGATAATGTCCTAGCGTCGAGCACAGATACGCAGTATTTT. The rearrangement joins TRBV4-2 to TRBJ2-3, with D possibly being TRBD2 (6 bases). The CDR3 contains 18 residues. Germline CDR1 LGHNA, CDR2 YNFKEQ. Trimming left V 0 bases short and J 0 bases short, with 16 bases between.

The rearrangement joins TRBV3-1 (or the pseudogene TRBV3-2) to TRBJ2-1; 9 bases map to TRBD2. After removal of 4 bases from V and 6 bases from J, the junction contained 10 bases not matched to a gene. The CDR3 is made up of 16 amino acids. From germline, CDR1 is LGHDT and CDR2 YNNKEL (reference sequence). CDR3 sequence reads: CASSPAAGGNGNEQFF. In DNA form, the CDR3 reads TGTGCCAGCAGCCCCGCCGCGGGAGGGAACGGCAATGAGCAGTTCTTC.

This sequence joins TRBV7-2 and TRBJ2-2; no definite D call. Trimming pared 1 base from V and 7 bases from J, leaving 10 bases between. The CDR3 has 14 residues. CDR1 and CDR2 from the germline V gene are SGHTA and FQGNSA. Written as DNA, the CDR3 is TGTGCCAGCAGCTTAGGAAGAGTTGGCGGGGAGCTGTTTTTT. Protein sequence: CASSLGRVGGELFF.

The chain uses TRBV6-5 and TRBJ1-5; 10 positions match TRBD1. The CDR3 consists of 15 residues. Germline V gene lookup returns CDR1 MNHEY and CDR2 SVGAGI. The V and J ends lost 3 bases and 5 bases, in that order; junction bases with no gene match: 4. The CDR3 protein is CASSYSGTGDQPQHF. The CDR3 nucleotides are TGTGCCAGCAGTTATTCGGGGACAGGGGATCAGCCCCAGCATTTT.

This clone has only one observation. The V call is TRBV6-2 or TRBV6-3, the J call TRBJ2-7; possible D gene TRBD2, 5 bases. CDR3 length: 15 residues. CDR1 MNHEY and CDR2 SVGEGT come from the germline V gene. V lost 2 bases and J lost 0, with 11 bases in between. The CDR3 reads CASSYRRADSYEQYF. CDR3 sequence (DNA): TGTGCCAGCAGTTACAGGCGGGCCGACTCCTACGAGCAGTACTTC.

About this clone: The germline gene is not matched at one end of the junction; a read error may be the cause. The chain recombines TRBV7-2 with TRBJ2-4; tentatively, D is TRBD1 (6 bases). The CDR3 sequence is 19 residues long. The germline V gene has CDR1 SGHTA and CDR2 FQGNSA. CDR3 bases: TGTGCCGGCAGCCACATTGGGGGCCAGAGACGTGATAGCCAAAACATTCAGTACTTC. Translating it yields CAGSHIGGQRRDSQNIQYF.

This clone was detected once. The chain couples TRBV6-5 to TRBJ1-2; TRBD1 agrees at 7 bases. Trimming cost V 6 bases and J 8 bases; bases outside gene matches: 9. Germline lookup yields CDR1 MNHEY and CDR2 SVGAGI. The CDR3 totals 13 residues. The CDR3 coding sequence is TGTGCCAGCAGCCTGGACAGGAGTCGCGGCTACACCTTC. Translating it yields CASSLDRSRGYTF.

The chain carries TRBV12-3 or TRBV12-4 and TRBJ2-7, with D possibly matching TRBD1 (5 bases). The CDR3 totals 13 residues. V was shortened by 7 bases and J by 5 bases, with 15 bases between the two germline ends. The CDR3 sequence: CASIGDPGHEQYF. In nucleotides, the CDR3 is TGTGCCAGCATAGGGGATCCGGGCCACGAGCAGTACTTC.

The V call is TRBV7-6, the J call TRBJ2-7, with D possibly matching TRBD1 (5 bases). Per the germline V gene, CDR1 is SGHVS and CDR2 is FNYEAQ. This CDR3 spans 16 amino acids. With 3 bases removed from V and 4 bases from J, the gap between germline ends came to 19 bases. CDR3 sequence: CASSFYLGQGTYEQYF. Here the CDR3 DNA reads TGTGCCAGCAGCTTTTACCTCGGGCAGGGTACATACGAGCAGTACTTC.